A selection of T cell receptor beta chains follows, all from one sample in a study of blood T cell repertoires in COVID-19. Generated by immunoSEQ multiplex PCR, the TCRdb table keeps only in-frame clones and is missing some. The sample holds roughly 100,000 clones, around 92% seen once. Input material: peripheral blood. The receptors originated from a woman aged 55 to 70 with acute or convalescent COVID-19. CDR3s include the opening cysteine and the closing phenylalanine or tryptophan. Each record gives: CDR3 DNA, CDR3 protein, V gene, J gene, clone size, D gene. D genes are given only for firm matches. Size is stated for part of the rows, as once, few or many counts, or as a class when the clone is expanded.

TGTGCCAGTAGTATAGAACTAACAAGAAATCAGCCCCAGCATTTT,CASSIELTRNQPQHF,TRBV19,TRBJ1-5,.,.
TGTGCCAGCAGCGTCGGCGGCATGAACACTGAAGCTTTCTTT,CASSVGGMNTEAFF,TRBV9,TRBJ1-1,.,.
TGTGCCAGCAGCTTTGGGGGGGCGAGCAATGAGCAGTTCTTC,CASSFGGASNEQFF,TRBV7-3,TRBJ2-1,.,.
TGTGCCAGCAGTGAAGCACGGGCCGGGGAGCTGTTTTTT,CASSEARAGELFF,TRBV2,TRBJ2-2,.,.
TGTGCCTGGAGTGGTGGGTCAGGGAGGAATGGCTACACCTTC,CAWSGGSGRNGYTF,TRBV30,TRBJ1-2,few,.
TGTGCCAGCAGAGGACTAGCGGGAGGTCTCACAGATACGCAGTATTTT,CASRGLAGGLTDTQYF,TRBV2,TRBJ2-3,.,TRBD2
TGTGCCAGCAGCCAGGACAATAGCAATCAGCCCCAGCATTTT,CASSQDNSNQPQHF,TRBV6-5,TRBJ1-5,once,.
TGTGCCAGCAGCTTAGATGTAAGGGGTGGCCCTAGGGTTACGCAGTATTTT,CASSLDVRGGPRVTQYF,TRBV11-2,TRBJ2-3,.,.
TGCAGCGTGTCACAGGGGCAAGGTGGCTACACCTTC,CSVSQGQGGYTF,TRBV29-1,TRBJ1-2,.,TRBD1
TGCAGCGTTGAATGGACAGCGAACACTGAAGCTTTCTTT,CSVEWTANTEAFF,TRBV29-1,TRBJ1-1,once,.
TGTGCCAGCAGCCGGACAGGCGTTGGGGCCGGGGAGCTGTTTTTT,CASSRTGVGAGELFF,TRBV7-6,TRBJ2-2,.,TRBD1
TGTGCCATCAGACAGGGTATTACGAACACTGAAGCTTTCTTT,CAIRQGITNTEAFF,TRBV10-3,TRBJ1-1,.,.
TGTGCCACAAGAGGCACGGACAGCAATGAGCAGTTCTTC,CATRGTDSNEQFF,TRBV24-1,TRBJ2-1,.,.
TGTGCCTGGAGTGTAGGGGGTAGCAATCAGCCCCAGCATTTT,CAWSVGGSNQPQHF,TRBV30,TRBJ1-5,.,.
TGTGCCAGTAGTATACTGACGGGGGGGATCGATACGCAGTATTTT,CASSILTGGIDTQYF,TRBV19,TRBJ2-3,.,TRBD2
TGTGCCAGCAGCGTCAATCCGGTGGGGAGAGAGACCCAGTACTTC,CASSVNPVGRETQYF,TRBV7-9,TRBJ2-5,few,.